The next 2 T cell receptor beta chains were all read from a single sample in a study of T-cell reconstitution after alpha-beta-depleted transplantation in children. Unique molecular identifiers were built into the TCRbeta library. MiXCR, applied by TCRdb to the PCR reads, yields one record per CDR3 protein. The repertoire includes a few hundred thousand distinct CDR3 sequences, about a tenth of them detected once, and nearly 5.5% sits in the top ten. Sequenced material: PBMCs from the stem cell graft donor, taken from the stem cell graft. The receptors originated from a human donor who donated a stem cell graft to a child with acute myeloid leukemia.

The table lists this clonotype with many counts. V usage is TRBV7-9 and J usage is TRBJ1-4; D may be TRBD1 (5 bases). The CDR3 consists of 16 residues. The germline CDR1 and CDR2 sequences are SEHNR and FQNEAQ (reference sequence). Trimming took off 4 bases at V and 8 bases at J, with 20 bases between the two ends. This CDR3 is CASSSKAGLLGEKLFF. The CDR3, as DNA: TGTGCCAGCAGCTCCAAGGCAGGGCTCCTTGGGGAAAAACTGTTTTTT.

This clonotype has just a few counts. The genes are TRBV6-1 and TRBJ2-7; D gene uncertain. The V gene's germline CDR1 is MNHNS and CDR2 SASEGT. The CDR3 is 12 amino acids. The V end was cut by 4 bases, the J end by 0 bases, with 4 bases between. CDR3 region: CASSANSYEQYV. For the CDR3, the DNA is TGTGCCAGCAGTGCGAACTCCTACGAGCAGTACGTC.